The next 20 T cell receptor beta chains were all read from a single sample in a study of CD8+CD57+ T cells in acquired aplastic anemia. TCR beta VDJ and CDR3 profiling used genomic DNA as template. MiXCR, run by TCRdb on the reads, gives a single entry per CDR3 protein. The table shows about 400,000 distinct CDR3 sequences, with about 70% occurring only once. The sample consisted of sorted CD4+, CD8+, or CD8+CD57+ T cells (not recorded which) from PBMCs. All receptors derive from a human donor in good health, serving as a control.

Regarding this clonotype: In this CDR3 the conserved last residue, phenylalanine or tryptophan, is missing, so a read error is likely. It is unclear where the CDR3 begins or ends on the DNA, so no DNA is shown, and the CDR3 is as TCRdb lists it. The gene calls are TRBV7-9 and TRBJ2-5; the tabulated D call, TRBD2, remains unverified against the DNA. Germline CDR1 and CDR2: SEHNR and FQNEAQ (reference sequence). The CDR3 length equals 13 residues, ends included. This CDR3 reads CASSAVTRESGDS.

Worth noting for this clonotype: The germline gene is not matched at one end of the junction; a read error may be the cause. The chain carries TRBV15 and TRBJ1-4, with D perhaps matching TRBD1 (5 bases). CDR1 and CDR2 (germline): LNHNV, YYDKDF (reference sequence). The CDR3 has 14 residues. The CDR3 nucleotides read TGTGCCACCAGCAGCGACAGAACTGGAAAAACCATGTATTTT. This codes for CATSSDRTGKTMYF.

Concerning this clonotype itself: A read error may be the cause here, since a much bigger clone is one base away. This sequence joins TRBV30 and TRBJ2-3; 11 bases map to TRBD2. This CDR3 has 16 residues. Losses at the gene ends were 2 bases for V and 2 bases for J; bases not matched to a gene: 6. Germline V gene data show CDR1 as GTSNPN and CDR2 as SVGIG (reference sequence). CDR3 protein: CAWSLTSGEDTDTQYF. The CDR3 nucleotides are TGTGCCTGGAGTTTGACTAGCGGGGAAGACACAGATACGCAGTATTTT.

V gene TRBV20-1 combines with J gene TRBJ2-2; TRBD1 might be the D (6 bases). Germline V lookup: CDR1 DFQATT, CDR2 SNEGSKA (reference sequence). The V end was cut by 4 bases, the J end by 9 bases, with 18 bases between. The CDR3 runs 14 residues. Here the CDR3 DNA reads TGCAGTGCTAACAGGGTCGATCAGCCCCGGGAGCTGTTTTTT. It specifies CSANRVDQPRELFF.

As regards this clonotype: Its ends do not fully match the called genes, so a read error is possible. This chain joins TRBV20-1 and TRBJ1-1, with TRBD1 identical over 10 bases. The CDR3 spans 11 residues. Germline CDR1 reads DFQATT; CDR2 reads SNEGSKA (reference sequence). The CDR3: CSATGQGHTVF. The CDR3 DNA is TGCAGTGCTACGGGACAGGGGCACACCGTCTTT.

The genes are TRBV19 and TRBJ1-5; no clear D gene. The V gene's germline CDR1 is LNHDA and CDR2 SQIVND (reference sequence). This CDR3 region has 13 residues. With 5 bases removed from V and 13 bases from J, the gap between germline ends came to 18 bases. As DNA, the CDR3 is TGTGCCAGTAGTTTGGCTCTTACAGATACGCAGCATTTT. Residues: CASSLALTDTQHF.

Concerning this clonotype: One end of the junction is discordant with germline, which a read error may explain. The CDR3 protein is CASWGQESSYEQYF. CDR3 bases: TGTGCCAGCTGGGGGCAGGAGAGCTCCTACGAGCAGTACTTC. V is TRBV10-1 and J is TRBJ2-7; possibly TRBD1 for D (6 bases). CDR3 length: 14 amino acids. CDR1 is WNHNN, CDR2 SYGVQD, per germline (reference sequence).

As for this clonotype: A single base separates this from a much larger clone, so it may be a read error. The V and J genes are TRBV7-2 and TRBJ2-2; the match to TRBD2 covers 10 bases. This CDR3 region has 15 residues. Germline lookup yields CDR1 SGHTA and CDR2 FQGNSA. CDR3 sequence reads: CVSSTQRGGLGELFF. CDR3 DNA: TGTGTCAGCAGCACCCAGCGGGGGGGTTTGGGGGAGCTGTTTTTT.

The V and J genes are TRBV2 and TRBJ2-5; 9 nucleotides agree with TRBD1. J gave up 0 bases and V 5 bases, and 1 base lay outside the gene matches. The CDR3 contains 14 residues. CDR1 and CDR2 (germline): SNHLY, FYNNEI. The DNA for the CDR3 is TGTGCCAGCAGTCGGGACAGGGACCAAGAGACCCAGTACTTC. This gives the protein CASSRDRDQETQYF.

The J gene is TRBJ2-7, the V gene TRBV7-8, with D possibly matching TRBD2 (5 bases). Germline loops: CDR1 SGHVS, CDR2 FQNEAQ. CDR3 length: 14 amino acids. The V end was cut by 5 bases, the J end by 13 bases, with 24 bases between. The CDR3 loop reads CASSTYWGAHGSYF. The DNA for the CDR3 is TGTGCCAGCAGCACGTACTGGGGAGCCCACGGGTCCTACTTC.

This sequence joins TRBV19 and TRBJ1-4; 12 nucleotides line up with TRBD1. CDR3 length equals 14 residues. After removal of 3 bases from V and 8 bases from J, the junction contained 1 base not matched to a gene. Germline V gene lookup returns CDR1 LNHDA and CDR2 SQIVND (reference sequence). CDR3 sequence reads: CASSIGTGGEKLFF. Here the CDR3 DNA reads TGTGCCAGTAGTATTGGGACAGGGGGCGAAAAACTGTTTTTT.

A remark on this clonotype: The CDR3 does not close with the conserved phenylalanine or tryptophan, likely indicating a read error. The gene calls are TRBV7-2 and TRBJ2-3; D is uncertain. The CDR3 spans 13 residues. CDR1 SGHTA and CDR2 FQGNSA come from the germline V gene. V lost 1 base to trimming and J lost 5 bases, with 7 bases between them. CDR3 protein: CASSLGLGDTQYS. The CDR3 nucleotides are TGTGCCAGCAGCTTAGGGTTAGGAGATACGCAGTATTCT.

The rearrangement links TRBV2 to TRBJ2-1; no firm D call. The J call may be mistaken, given a closer DNA end match to TRBJ2-7. The CDR3 covers 14 residues. Germline-derived CDR1 and CDR2 are SNHLY and FYNNEI. CDR3 sequence: CASSRMGNYNQQYF. CDR3 bases: TGTGCCAGCAGCCGGATGGGGAACTACAATCAGCAGTACTTC.

This clonotype was seen ten or more times. J is TRBJ2-1 and V is TRBV7-2; D not certain. Germline CDR1 reads SGHTA; CDR2 reads FQGNSA. The V end was cut by 2 bases, the J end by 4 bases, with 6 bases between. The CDR3 has 13 residues. CDR3 loop: CASSLPVYNEQFF. The CDR3 DNA sequence: TGTGCCAGCAGCTTACCAGTATACAATGAGCAGTTCTTC.

CDR3 sequence reads: CATSDVHVYGYTF. For the CDR3, the DNA is TGTGCCACCAGTGATGTACATGTCTATGGCTACACCTTC. The V gene is TRBV24-1, the J gene TRBJ1-2; unclear D gene. CDR1 is KGHDR, CDR2 SFDVKD, per germline. V lost 3 bases, J lost 4 bases, and 8 bases lay in between. The CDR3 is made up of 13 amino acids.

This chain connects TRBV7-6 to TRBJ1-1; D remains ambiguous. The CDR3 is 13 amino acids. Germline assignment: CDR1 SGHVS and CDR2 FNYEAQ. Trimming pared 1 base from V and 8 bases from J, leaving 11 bases between. The CDR3 nucleotides are TGTGCCAGCAGCTTAGAAGGGTCTTCCGAAGCTTTCTTT. Its translation is CASSLEGSSEAFF.

The rearrangement uses TRBV29-1 and TRBJ1-2; perhaps TRBD1 as D (5 bases). Trimming pared 3 bases from V and 7 bases from J, leaving 15 bases between. The CDR3 consists of 13 residues. Germline V lookup: CDR1 SQVTM, CDR2 ANQGSEA. The CDR3 sequence is CSVDRGSIRGYTF. DNA for the CDR3: TGCAGCGTTGATAGGGGATCTATACGTGGCTACACCTTC.

The chain joins TRBV20-1 to TRBJ2-7, with 7 nucleotides matching TRBD2. V shed 6 bases and J 2 bases; nucleotides not matched to a gene: 10. CDR1 DFQATT and CDR2 SNEGSKA come from the germline V gene (reference sequence). This CDR3 comprises 14 residues. The CDR3: CSAKVDAGAYEQYF. The CDR3 bases are TGCAGTGCAAAGGTTGACGCGGGGGCCTACGAGCAGTACTTC.

Remarks on this clonotype: Sequence at one end of the junction differs from germline and may be a read error. J is TRBJ1-1 and V is TRBV5-1; D uncertain. CDR3 length equals 14 residues. Per the germline V gene, CDR1 is SGHRS and CDR2 is YFSETQ. The CDR3 DNA is TGCGCCGGCAGCTGGACTAGCGGTCCCTGTGAAGCTTTCTTT. Translating it yields CAGSWTSGPCEAFF.

As regards this clonotype: One junction end disagrees with the germline gene, perhaps due to a read error. The chain is built from TRBV7-3 and TRBJ2-7, with D perhaps matching TRBD1 (5 bases). The germline V gene has CDR1 SGHTA and CDR2 FQGTGA. The CDR3 length is 14 residues. The CDR3 sequence: CASTKAGPSSEQNF. CDR3 bases: TGTGCCAGCACTAAGGCAGGGCCCTCCTCCGAGCAGAACTTC.